Below, one T cell receptor beta chain is given with its context. Sequencing was performed with immunoSEQ multiplex PCR; in TCRdb, only in-frame clones are kept and a portion is missing. The table has roughly 250,000 clones, about 88% seen once; the top ten hold 2.1%. The sample belongs to a study of blood T cell repertoires in COVID-19. Study-wide background: T cells, B-cell-depleted T cells, or PBMCs supplied cDNA or gDNA.

The sample was peripheral blood. This clonotype was sampled from a woman aged 35 to 49 who had recovered from COVID-19.

As DNA, the CDR3 is TGCGCCAGCAATAGGCTCGGCGGAAACAATGAGCAGTTCTTC. It translates to CASNRLGGNNEQFF. This chain connects TRBV5-1 to TRBJ2-1, with unresolved D. This CDR3 is built from 14 residues. The germline V gene encodes CDR1 SGHRS and CDR2 YFSETQ. Trimming removed 6 bases from V and 5 bases from J, with 15 bases in between.